This record looks at one T cell receptor beta chain sequence and its context. There is no known antigen for this receptor. No base quality information exists; no much larger clone differs at one position. The sample belongs to a study of memory CD4+ T cells and cytomegalovirus serostatus (dated by TCRdb to about 2019). Study-level background: The roughly 35 healthy Belgian adults in the cohort included 9 who were CMV seropositive and 24 who were CMV seronegative. To replicate a published TCR-based CMV serostatus classifier, the researchers sequenced the CD4+ memory TCRbeta repertoires of a Belgian cohort whose cytomegalovirus serostatus was known. General findings and caveats noted by the study authors: Among the 150 to 200 previously reported CMV-associated TCRbeta sequences, 67 showed up in the CD4+ memory repertoires, with each one found in between one and five individuals. Only CD4+CD45RO+ memory cells were sequenced, unlike the original study, which covered naive and memory CD4+ and CD8+ populations. For CMV serostatus prediction, a median bootstrapped AUC of about 0.96 was reached with the original framework, and a median bootstrapped AUC of roughly 0.89 was reached with a US-trained random forest. On the Belgian cohort, the classifier based on the original framework reached a median bootstrapped AUC of nearly 0.96, with a 95% CI of 0.76-1.00. The results were read as suggesting that the CMV-associated TCR signature is, for the most part, present in the CD4+ memory repertoire.

Single viable CD3+CD4+CD8-CD45RO+ cells were sorted as memory CD4+ T cells on a FACSAria II. CMV serostatus was determined using a Roche Elecsys assay that detects serum IgG against CMV pp150, pp28, p38 and p52. Once the samples were thawed, total CD4+ T cells were enriched through positive selection using CD4 magnetic microbeads. The samples came from a separate study whose specific focus was interrogating the CD4+ T cell memory repertoire. Following standard operating procedures, peripheral blood mononuclear cells were isolated and cryopreserved, while serum was kept at -80 degrees C. CD3-PerCP (BW264/56), CD4-APC (RPA-T4), CD45RO-PE (UCHT1) and CD8-Pacific Orange (3B5) antibodies were used for staining, and non-viable cells were excluded with Sytox blue. The Quick-DNA Microprep Kit was used to extract genomic DNA from the sorted cells. Amplification of TCRbeta DNA was done with the immunoSEQ hsTCRbeta kit, following the protocol from the manufacturer. An Illumina MiSeq instrument was used to sequence the TCRbeta libraries. Concerning the study's data processing: Once out-of-frame sequences had been removed, 2,204,828 distinct TCRbeta sequences were left, which works out to an average of roughly 72,000 per individual. Each individual was scored according to the count of 164 previously reported CMV-associated TCRbeta sequences and the total productive distinct TCRbeta count. A beta-binomial model was reimplemented in Python, and scikit-learn random forests with default parameters were trained on data from the US cohort. Classifier performance on the Belgian cohort was summarized as median AUC with percentile confidence intervals over 10,000 bootstrap iterations. Sourced from immuneACCESS, this table was stored by TCRdb with only in-frame sequences that have V and J called. A share of the clones is absent; for the studies checked, an unresolved V gene accounts for under half, and the remainder has no known explanation. V and J calls and clone size are those listed in that table; D and trimming were worked out from the DNA. This sample lists about 75,000 clones; roughly 78% were detected once. In total, the top ten clones hold 2.5% to 3% of the sample.

Sample: memory CD4+ T cells from blood. The clonotype comes from an adult in good health and CMV-seropositive.

DNA sequence: TGTGCCAGTCTAGCGGGAGGGCTCACAGATACGCAGTATTTT. Translated, it reads CASLAGGLTDTQYF. The chain joins TRBV7-2 to TRBJ2-3; 12 middle bases align to TRBD2. V is trimmed back by 9 bases and J by 2 bases, and the junction contains 3 bases that no gene match accounts for. CDR1 and CDR2, looked up from the germline V gene, are SGHTA and FQGNSA. Reading from cysteine to phenylalanine, the CDR3 counts 14 amino acids. Only the CDR3 part of the read is kept: 42 bases, read in frame from the first base.